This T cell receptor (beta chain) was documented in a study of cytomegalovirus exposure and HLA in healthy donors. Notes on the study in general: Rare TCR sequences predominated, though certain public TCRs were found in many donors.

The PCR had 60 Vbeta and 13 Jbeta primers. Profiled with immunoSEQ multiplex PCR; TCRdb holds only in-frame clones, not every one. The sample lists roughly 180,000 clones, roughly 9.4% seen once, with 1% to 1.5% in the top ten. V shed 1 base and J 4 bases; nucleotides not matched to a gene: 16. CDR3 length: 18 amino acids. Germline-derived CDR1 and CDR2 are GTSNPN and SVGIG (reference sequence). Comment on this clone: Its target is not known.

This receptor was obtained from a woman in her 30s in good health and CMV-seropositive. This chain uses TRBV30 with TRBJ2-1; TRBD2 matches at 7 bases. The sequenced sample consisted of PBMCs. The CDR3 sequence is CAWSDRPQRDLQYNEQFF. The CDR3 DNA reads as TGTGCCTGGAGTGACCGACCCCAGCGGGACCTACAGTACAATGAGCAGTTCTTC.